These 11 T cell receptor beta chains were all obtained from the same sample, sequenced in a study of blood T cell repertoires in COVID-19. Using immunoSEQ multiplex PCR, the repertoire was profiled, and TCRdb retains in-frame clones only, with some absent. Of 200,000 to 250,000 clones in the sample, about four fifths were seen once. Sequenced sample: PBMCs or T cells enriched from blood (not recorded which). The receptors stem from a woman aged 55-70 years who had recovered from COVID-19.

The table lists this clone with a count of one. V is TRBV5-1 and J is TRBJ2-1, with a possible D match to TRBD2 (6 bases). Trimming removed 3 bases at V and 7 bases at J, with 17 bases between. The CDR3 runs 15 residues. The V gene's germline CDR1 is SGHRS and CDR2 YFSETQ. The CDR3: CASSSLSGGENEQFF. In DNA form, the CDR3 reads TGCGCCAGCAGCTCTCTAAGCGGAGGGGAGAATGAGCAGTTCTTC.

The chain couples TRBV7-9 to TRBJ2-1; TRBD2 aligns across 8 bases. This CDR3 is 15 amino acids long. With 5 bases clipped from V and 8 bases from J, the junction kept 11 bases outside the gene matches. Per germline, CDR1 SEHNR and CDR2 FQNEAQ (reference sequence). CDR3 sequence reads: CASSRGSGGLHEQFF. CDR3 bases: TGTGCCAGCAGCCGGGGGAGCGGGGGCTTGCATGAGCAGTTCTTC.

The chain has TRBV6-1 and TRBJ1-2; unclear D gene. In germline, CDR1 is MNHNS, CDR2 SASEGT. Trimming took 1 base from V and 6 from J, leaving 15 bases between them. The CDR3 is 15 amino acids. The CDR3 coding sequence is TGTGCCAGCAGTGAAGAAGATACCCCTCTAAATGGCTACACCTTC. As protein: CASSEEDTPLNGYTF.

The V gene is TRBV5-1, the J gene TRBJ2-6; D gene ambiguous. The CDR3 contains 17 residues. Germline V lookup: CDR1 SGHRS, CDR2 YFSETQ. Trimming removed 3 bases at V and 0 bases at J, with 13 bases between. This chain's CDR3 is CASSSRITTSGANVLTF. The CDR3 nucleotides read TGCGCCAGCAGCTCTAGAATAACCACCTCTGGGGCCAACGTCCTGACTTTC.

The J gene is TRBJ1-5, the V gene TRBV19; no firm D call. Between the trimmed V and J ends, which lost 0 bases and 7 bases, there was a span of 10 bases. The CDR3 is made up of 14 amino acids. Germline values: CDR1 LNHDA, CDR2 SQIVND (reference sequence). CDR3 protein: CASSIEEGRQPQHF. The CDR3 DNA sequence: TGTGCCAGTAGTATAGAAGAGGGTAGGCAGCCCCAGCATTTT.

In the case of this clone: A junction boundary mismatches the germline segment, possibly from a read error. This chain links TRBV7-2 with TRBJ1-2, with a tentative D call TRBD1 (6 bases). CDR1 and CDR2 (germline): SGHTA, FQGNSA. This CDR3 contains 15 residues. CDR3 coding DNA: TGTGCCAGCAGCCTAGCTGGACAGACCAACTATGGCTACACCTTC. This codes for CASSLAGQTNYGYTF. Filled out from reference TRBV7-2 and TRBJ1-2, the complete variable domain reads GAGVSQSPSNKVTEKGKDVELRCDPISGHTALYWYRQSLGQGLEFLIYFQGNSAPDKSGLPSDRFSAERTGGSVSTLTIQRTQQEDSAVYLCASSLAGQTNYGYTFGSGTRLTVV.

The chain links TRBV27 to TRBJ1-6; 9 bases are a match to TRBD1. The germline V gene encodes CDR1 MNHEY and CDR2 SMNVEV (reference sequence). The CDR3 contains 15 residues. V trimming: 7 bases; J trimming: 10 bases; junction bases outside the gene matches: 11. CDR3 sequence: CASTKIQGARSPLHF. DNA of the CDR3: TGTGCCAGCACCAAAATACAGGGGGCGCGGTCACCCCTCCACTTT.

This clone is a singleton in its sample. V usage is TRBV27 and J usage is TRBJ1-5, with 9 bases identical to TRBD1. Losses at the gene ends were 5 bases for V and 3 bases for J; bases not matched to a gene: 8. The CDR3 contains 16 residues. Germline V CDR1 and CDR2: MNHEY, SMNVEV (reference sequence). This CDR3 reads CASSPKGQGFNQPQHF. The CDR3 DNA sequence: TGTGCCAGCAGTCCGAAGGGACAGGGCTTCAATCAGCCCCAGCATTTT.

V gene TRBV12-3 or TRBV12-4 combines with J gene TRBJ2-2; D gene ambiguous. The CDR3 sequence is 12 residues long. The V end lost 6 bases, the J end lost 7 bases, and 9 bases lay between the germline ends. Here the CDR3 DNA reads TGTGCCAGCAGAACCATTAGCGGGGAGCTGTTTTTT. Its translation: CASRTISGELFF.

This chain links TRBV10-3 with TRBJ2-1, with TRBD2 matching over 7 bases. After removal of 4 bases from V and 8 bases from J, the junction contained 8 bases not matched to a gene. This CDR3 has 14 amino acids. Germline-derived CDR1 and CDR2 are ENHRY and SYGVKD. The CDR3 sequence is CAISVMAGEDEQFF. The CDR3 nucleotides read TGTGCCATCAGTGTAATGGCGGGAGAAGATGAGCAGTTCTTC.

This sequence joins TRBV19 and TRBJ2-7, with D perhaps TRBD1 (6 bases). Trimming stripped 2 bases from V and 4 bases from J, with 15 bases between. In germline, CDR1 is LNHDA, CDR2 SQIVND (reference sequence). This CDR3 is 15 amino acids long. The CDR3 DNA reads TGTGCCAGTAGTATATTCTGGGGGCCCACTTACGAGCAGTACTTC. Translation: CASSIFWGPTYEQYF.